This TCR beta chain appears in the sequencing data of a study of blood T cell repertoires in COVID-19. Looking at the study overall: The origin of the acute and convalescent COVID-19 samples was the United States, Italy and Spain. T cells, B-cell-depleted T cells, or PBMCs provided the cDNA or gDNA that served as material.

This CDR3 is built from 15 residues. The V gene's germline CDR1 is SGHRS and CDR2 YFSETQ. V lost 4 bases to trimming and J lost 8 bases; unmatched junction nucleotides: 14. In the source study's methods: Quantification of nucleated cells was approximated via reference gene primer amplification. The repertoire was sequenced with immunoSEQ multiplex PCR; TCRdb's copy has only in-frame clones and lacks some. That table is the source of V, J and clone size, and D and trimming were worked out from the DNA. The sample includes roughly 160,000 clones, roughly 87% of them seen just once. Source material: peripheral blood. The rearrangement uses TRBV5-1 and TRBJ1-2; the match to TRBD1 covers 7 bases. The TCR was taken from a woman aged 60 to 75 who had recovered from COVID-19. CDR3 in amino acids: CASSKRTGGGEGYTF. The CDR3 DNA is TGCGCCAGCAGCAAACGGACAGGCGGAGGAGAGGGCTACACCTTC.